Given below is one TCR beta chain in context. These data originate in a study of cytomegalovirus exposure and HLA in healthy donors. The CDR3 is 13 residues long. Germline loops: CDR1 SGHKS, CDR2 YYEKEE (reference sequence). V was pared by 0 bases and J by 10 bases, with 13 bases between. TCRdb keeps only in-frame clones here, not all; method: immunoSEQ multiplex PCR. Among about 120,000 clones listed, 89% were seen once. Separate from the roughly 710-subject first cohort, the 120-subject validation cohort was the one that the donors belonged to. The clonotype was recovered from a woman aged 18 to 35 in good health and CMV-seronegative. The rearrangement joins TRBV5-5 to TRBJ1-2; D uncertain. The sequencing input was PBMCs. The CDR3 loop reads CASSLDQAPLYTF. CDR3 bases: TGTGCCAGCAGCTTGGACCAAGCTCCTCTCTACACCTTC.